Below, 28 T cell receptor beta chains from the same sample are listed, as sequenced in a study of T cell clonality in common variable immunodeficiency. TCRdb's copy holds only in-frame clones and misses some; the assay was immunoSEQ multiplex PCR. Reported are some 64,000 clones, none seen only once; the ten largest carry approximately 1.5%. Sample: peripheral blood mononuclear cells. These TCRs come from a person between 18 and 75 years old in good health.

At least ten counts were recorded for this clone. The DNA ends 3 residues before the CDR3 does, and the rest of the CDR3 is filled in from the germline J gene. The rearrangement links TRBV11-2 to TRBJ1-6, with D unresolved. Germline CDR1 is SGHAT and CDR2 is FQNNGV. Deletions cut 2 bases from V and 5 bases from J, with 10 bases between. The length of the CDR3 is 15 residues. The CDR3 sequence: CASSLTRVDNSPLHF. Incomplete CDR3 DNA: TGTGCCAGCAGCTTAACACGGGTCGATAATTCACCC.

The sample holds many counts of this clone. The CDR3 extends 3 residues past the end of the read, so its final part is completed from the germline J gene. The rearrangement joins TRBV2 to TRBJ1-4; the D is unclear. V was pared by 7 bases and J by 5 bases, with 14 bases between. The CDR3 has 14 amino acids. The germline CDR1 and CDR2 sequences are SNHLY and FYNNEI. Partial CDR3 DNA: TGTGCCAGCATTAGAGGACTACTGAATGAAAAA. Residues: CASIRGLLNEK. The whole CDR3 protein is CASIRGLLNEKLFF.

This clone was observed at least ten times. From the germline J gene comes the end of the CDR3, since the read stops 3 residues before it. The J gene is TRBJ1-6, the V gene TRBV30; 7 nucleotides match TRBD1. The CDR3 runs to 15 residues. J gave up 10 bases and V 4 bases, and 13 bases lay outside the gene matches. The germline V gene encodes CDR1 GTSNPN and CDR2 SVGIG (reference sequence). This chain's CDR3 is CAWNRQGRRNSPLHF. The covered CDR3 bases are TGTGCCTGGAATCGACAGGGTAGGAGGAACTCACCC.

In its sample, this clone was seen many times. The CDR3 extends 3 residues past the end of the read, so its final part is completed from the germline J gene. J is TRBJ2-7 and V is TRBV14; 9 bases fit TRBD1. Unmatched junction bases numbered 9, after V lost 3 bases and J lost 6 bases. The CDR3 totals 15 residues. Germline CDR1 reads SGHDN; CDR2 reads FVKESK. The sequenced CDR3 bases are TGTGCCAGCAGCCAGCCGGGACAGGGAGGGCGCGAG. Amino acid sequence: CASSQPGQGGRE. Given in full, the CDR3 is CASSQPGQGGREQYF. Together with reference TRBV14 and TRBJ2-7, the CDR3 gives the full variable domain: EAGVTQFPSHSVIEKGQTVTLRCDPISGHDNLYWYRRVMGKEIKFLLHFVKESKQDESGMPNNRFLAERTGGTYSTLKVQPAELEDSGVYFCASSQPGQGGREQYFGPGTRLTVT.

This clone was observed at least ten times. The CDR3 end lies 3 residues beyond the end of the read and is filled in from the germline J gene. The chain employs TRBV6-1 and TRBJ1-1; 7 bases align to TRBD1. V lost 4 bases to trimming and J lost 7 bases; unmatched junction nucleotides: 6. The CDR3 is made up of 13 amino acids. CDR1 and CDR2 from the germline V gene are MNHNS and SASEGT. CDR3 in amino acids: CASSAGTEIEAFF. Partial CDR3 DNA: TGTGCCAGCAGTGCCGGGACAGAGATTGAA.

In this sample, this clone turned up many times. From the germline J gene comes the end of the CDR3, since the read stops 3 residues before it. The J gene is TRBJ1-1, the V gene TRBV5-4; no firm D call. Germline lookup yields CDR1 SGHNT and CDR2 YYREEE (reference sequence). This CDR3 contains 15 residues. V lost 1 base to trimming and J lost 0 bases, with 10 bases between them. CDR3 residues: CASSLSVGLNTEAFF. CDR3 bases read: TGTGCCAGCAGCTTGTCAGTGGGCTTGAACACTGAA.

Ten or more counts support this clone. The read gets to within 3 residues of the CDR3 end, and the germline J gene fills in the rest. This chain uses TRBV12-3 or TRBV12-4 with TRBJ1-2; D is perhaps TRBD1 (5 bases). The CDR3 length is 13 residues. V lost 4 bases to trimming and J lost 4 bases, with 10 bases between them. CDR3 residues: CASSSQVIYGYTF. CDR3 bases read: TGTGCCAGCAGTTCACAGGTGATCTATGGC.

This clone was detected ten times or more. With the read ending 3 residues before the CDR3 end, the germline J gene is used to fill in that end. The rearrangement uses TRBV9 and TRBJ1-3; 7 bases align to TRBD1. Trimming took 2 bases from V and 8 from J; bases not matched to a gene: 4. In germline, CDR1 is SGDLS, CDR2 YYNGEE. The length of the CDR3 is 13 residues. CDR3 sequence reads: CASSVDRTHTIYF. The sequenced CDR3 bases are TGTGCCAGCAGCGTGGACAGGACCCACACC. Supplemented by reference TRBV9 and TRBJ1-3, the full variable domain reads DSGVTQTPKHLITATGQRVTLRCSPRSGDLSVYWYQQSLDQGLQFLIQYYNGEERAKGNILERFSAQQFPDLHSELNLSSLELGDSALYFCASSVDRTHTIYFGEGSWLTVV.

In this sample, this clone turned up many times. The read halts 3 residues ahead of the CDR3 end, with the missing end drawn from the germline J gene. The chain recombines TRBV11-2 with TRBJ2-1; D possibly matches TRBD1 or TRBD2 (5 bases each). Germline V gene lookup returns CDR1 SGHAT and CDR2 FQNNGV. The length of the CDR3 is 13 residues. V lost 5 bases and J 8 bases, leaving 13 bases between the germline ends. This chain's CDR3 is CASSGEGRDEQFF. The part of the CDR3 DNA that was read is TGTGCCAGCAGCGGAGAGGGGCGAGATGAG.

This clone was counted ten times or more. The missing CDR3 end, 3 residues past where the read stops, is filled in from the germline J gene. The chain recombines TRBV18 with TRBJ1-2; 7 nucleotides agree with TRBD1. Germline values: CDR1 KGHSH, CDR2 LQKENI. The CDR3 has 13 residues. CDR3 bases read: TGTGCCAGCTCACGACAGGGCGGAGAGGGC. Translation gives CASSRQGGEG. The full CDR3 sequence reads CASSRQGGEGYTF. The variable domain in full, completed from reference TRBV18 and TRBJ1-2, reads NAGVMQNPRHLVRRRGQEARLRCSPMKGHSHVYWYRQLPEEGLKFMVYLQKENIIDESGMPKERFSAEFPKEGPSILRIQQVVRGDSAAYFCASSRQGGEGYTFGSGTRLTVV.

This clone appeared many times. CDR3 region: CASKRLAGEDEQFF. The sequenced part of the CDR3 DNA is TGTGCCAGCAAGAGACTAGCGGGAGAGGATGAG. The chain has TRBV7-2 and TRBJ2-1, with 12 nucleotides matching TRBD2. Read data end 3 residues before the CDR3 end; the end is taken from the germline J gene. J lost 8 bases, V lost 7 bases, and 6 bases had no gene match. Per germline, CDR1 SGHTA and CDR2 FQGNSA. The CDR3 spans 14 residues. The variable domain in full, completed from reference TRBV7-2 and TRBJ2-1, reads GAGVSQSPSNKVTEKGKDVELRCDPISGHTALYWYRQSLGQGLEFLIYFQGNSAPDKSGLPSDRFSAERTGGSVSTLTIQRTQQEDSAVYLCASKRLAGEDEQFFGPGTRLTVL.

This clone was seen ten or more times. The observed sequence ends 3 residues before the CDR3 terminus, with the missing tail filled in from the germline J gene. The V call is TRBV18, the J call TRBJ2-5; D is unclear. The germline V gene has CDR1 KGHSH and CDR2 LQKENI. Trimming removed 1 base at V and 4 bases at J, with 7 bases between. This CDR3 is 13 amino acids long. The sequenced CDR3 bases are TGTGCCAGCTCACCACTAAACGGAGAGACC. Its translation: CASSPLNGET. The full CDR3 protein reads CASSPLNGETQYF. The whole variable domain, remainder taken from reference TRBV18 and TRBJ2-5, is NAGVMQNPRHLVRRRGQEARLRCSPMKGHSHVYWYRQLPEEGLKFMVYLQKENIIDESGMPKERFSAEFPKEGPSILRIQQVVRGDSAAYFCASSPLNGETQYFGPGTRLLVL.

This clone was found many times. The read terminates 3 residues ahead of where the CDR3 ends, so the germline J gene completes it. The rearrangement links TRBV6-1 to TRBJ1-5; D unresolved. V lost 4 bases, J lost 6 bases, and 10 bases lay in between. The germline V gene encodes CDR1 MNHNS and CDR2 SASEGT. The length of the CDR3 is 13 residues. The sequenced part of the CDR3 DNA is TGTGCCAGCAGTGTCGGTCCCGGTCAGCCC. Amino acid sequence: CASSVGPGQP. The whole CDR3 sequence is CASSVGPGQPQHF.

In its sample, this clone was seen many times. The read halts 3 residues ahead of the CDR3 end, with the missing end drawn from the germline J gene. This chain uses TRBV6-4 with TRBJ1-2; 7 nucleotides align to TRBD1. The CDR3 length is 13 residues. Germline V gene sequence: CDR1 MRHNA, CDR2 SNTAGT. Trimming at V came to 6 bases and at J to 6 bases, leaving 7 bases not matched to a gene. Partial CDR3 DNA: TGTGCCAGCAGCGCGACAGGGAATCATGGC. As protein: CASSATGNHG. The full CDR3 protein is CASSATGNHGYTF.

Ten or more counts support this clone. The read ends 3 residues shy of where the CDR3 ends; the end is completed using the germline J gene. This rearrangement joins TRBV5-4 to TRBJ1-1, with a possible D match to TRBD1 (6 bases). Germline V lookup: CDR1 SGHNT, CDR2 YYREEE (reference sequence). Trimming cost V 4 bases and J 2 bases, with 18 bases left between them. This CDR3 has 16 amino acids. The CDR3 is CASSAWGRGINTEAFF. CDR3 DNA (partial): TGTGCCAGCAGCGCGTGGGGAAGGGGGATAAACACTGAA.

This clone was seen a few times. Read data end 3 residues before the CDR3 end; the end is taken from the germline J gene. The chain links TRBV19 to TRBJ1-1, with D unclear. The V gene's germline CDR1 is LNHDA and CDR2 SQIVND (reference sequence). This CDR3 contains 12 residues. CDR3: CASSAPEREAFF. The part of the CDR3 DNA that was read is TGTGCCAGTAGTGCCCCTGAGCGGGAA.

The table lists this clone with many counts. The read ends 3 residues early relative to the CDR3; the germline J gene fills the gap. This rearrangement joins TRBV2 to TRBJ2-7; 10 bases fit TRBD2. V gave up 3 bases and J gave up 2 bases; unmatched junction bases: 13. The germline CDR1 and CDR2 sequences are SNHLY and FYNNEI. This CDR3 region has 18 residues. CDR3 DNA (partial): TGTGCCAGCAGTGATATATCTGTACTAGCGGGAATAGCCTACGAG. Translating gives CASSDISVLAGIAYE. The whole CDR3 region reads CASSDISVLAGIAYEQYF.

This clone was seen ten or more times. The CDR3 extends 3 residues past the end of the read, so its final part is completed from the germline J gene. The V gene is TRBV6-1, the J gene TRBJ1-5; 8 bases are a match to TRBD1. The CDR3 has 15 residues. The J segment lost 3 bases and the V segment lost 2 bases, leaving 3 bases of the junction unmatched. In germline, CDR1 is MNHNS, CDR2 SASEGT. The CDR3 bases that were read are TGTGCCAGCAGTGAATGGACAGGGTACAATCAGCCC. Amino acids: CASSEWTGYNQP. The full CDR3 is CASSEWTGYNQPQHF.

This clone came up many times. The read terminates 3 residues ahead of where the CDR3 ends, so the germline J gene completes it. The J gene is TRBJ1-2, the V gene TRBV18, with D unresolved. The CDR3 runs to 16 residues. V was pared by 8 bases and J by 6 bases, with 25 bases between. Germline CDR1 is KGHSH and CDR2 is LQKENI. This chain's CDR3 is CASLTGEVPAQNGYTF. Incomplete CDR3 DNA: TGTGCCAGCCTCACGGGTGAGGTGCCGGCCCAGAATGGC.

This clone was detected many times. The observed sequence ends 3 residues before the CDR3 terminus, with the missing tail filled in from the germline J gene. The chain has TRBV30 and TRBJ2-2, with TRBD2 identical over 11 bases. J was trimmed by 4 bases and V by 4 bases; bases with no gene match: 5. The germline CDR1 and CDR2 sequences are GTSNPN and SVGIG (reference sequence). The CDR3 loop spans 15 amino acids. The covered CDR3 bases are TGTGCCTGGAAACTAGCGGGAGTCGGCACCGGGGAG. Translated, it gives CAWKLAGVGTGE. The whole CDR3 sequence is CAWKLAGVGTGELFF. The whole variable domain, filled in from reference TRBV30 and TRBJ2-2, reads SQTIHQWPATLVQPVGSPLSLECTVEGTSNPNLYWYRQAAGRGLQLLFYSVGIGQISSEVPQNLSASRPQDRQFILSSKKLLLSDSGFYLCAWKLAGVGTGELFFGEGSRLTVL.

This clone was seen ten or more times. The read terminates 3 residues ahead of where the CDR3 ends, so the germline J gene completes it. The chain couples TRBV12-3 or TRBV12-4 to TRBJ2-5; maybe TRBD1 (6 bases). V gave up 5 bases and J gave up 5 bases, with 15 bases separating them. This CDR3 has 14 amino acids. The DNA read from the CDR3 is TGTGCCAGCAGTAGAAGTTCAGGGGACGAGACC. Translating it yields CASSRSSGDET. The whole CDR3 region reads CASSRSSGDETQYF.

This clone showed up many times. The CDR3 goes on 3 residues after the read ends, and that part is filled in from the germline J gene. This chain uses TRBV5-1 with TRBJ1-1; D is unresolved. Trimming pared 4 bases from V and 0 bases from J, leaving 10 bases between. This CDR3 spans 14 amino acids. Germline assignment: CDR1 SGHRS and CDR2 YFSETQ. The CDR3 sequence is CASSIGLMNTEAFF. The sequenced part of the CDR3 DNA is TGCGCCAGCAGCATCGGACTGATGAACACTGAA.

This clone was detected many times. Read coverage stops 3 residues before the CDR3 terminus; the germline J gene supplies the remainder. This chain joins TRBV5-1 and TRBJ2-1; D may be TRBD1 (5 bases). Germline V gene lookup returns CDR1 SGHRS and CDR2 YFSETQ. The CDR3 contains 15 residues. Trimming removed 4 bases from V and 4 bases from J, with 15 bases in between. The CDR3 protein is CASSPRTDSYNEQFF. The DNA read from the CDR3 is TGCGCCAGCAGCCCCCGGACCGACAGTTACAATGAG.

This clone was seen ten or more times. Sequencing ends 3 residues short of the CDR3 end; the germline J gene provides the rest. V gene TRBV4-2 combines with J gene TRBJ1-2; D gene uncertain. Trimming shortened V by 4 bases and J by 0 bases, and 21 bases separated the two germline ends. This CDR3 comprises 18 residues. CDR1 LGHNA and CDR2 YNFKEQ come from the germline V gene. Partial CDR3 DNA: TGTGCCAGCAGCCCAACGGGGAGGGATCGATACGCTAACTATGGC. Protein product: CASSPTGRDRYANYG. The full CDR3 is CASSPTGRDRYANYGYTF.

This clone showed up many times. The DNA ends 3 residues before the CDR3 does, and the rest of the CDR3 is filled in from the germline J gene. This chain links TRBV12-3 or TRBV12-4 with TRBJ1-6; a possible D gene is TRBD1 (5 bases). Deletions cut 11 bases from V and 5 bases from J, with 13 bases between. This CDR3 is built from 13 residues. The sequenced part of the CDR3 DNA is TGTGCCTCTAAAGGGGTCCATAATTCACCC. Amino acids: CASKGVHNSP. The full CDR3 reads CASKGVHNSPLHF.

This clone was observed many times. The read comes to an end 3 residues before the CDR3 does, leaving the germline J gene to fill in the end. The gene calls are TRBV18 and TRBJ1-5; D is perhaps TRBD1 (5 bases). CDR1 is KGHSH, CDR2 LQKENI, per germline. Trimming took off 5 bases at V and 0 bases at J, with 11 bases between the two ends. The CDR3 has 15 residues. The CDR3 loop reads CASSSTAYSNQPQHF. The DNA read from the CDR3 is TGTGCCAGCTCATCGACAGCTTATAGCAATCAGCCC.

This clone was found many times. The CDR3 region is CASSTGDTQYF. CDR3 bases read: TGTGCCAGCAGTACCGGGGATACG. The chain carries TRBV2 and TRBJ2-3; D unclear. The CDR3 end falls 3 residues outside the read, so it is completed with the germline J gene. Germline CDR1 SNHLY, CDR2 FYNNEI. With 5 bases removed from V and 6 bases from J, the gap between germline ends came to 6 bases. CDR3 length: 11 residues.

This clone was counted ten times or more. The read terminates 3 residues ahead of where the CDR3 ends, so the germline J gene completes it. V usage is TRBV6-1 and J usage is TRBJ2-7; a possible D gene is TRBD1 (6 bases). This CDR3 comprises 15 residues. Germline assignment: CDR1 MNHNS and CDR2 SASEGT. Trimming removed 4 bases at V and 5 bases at J, with 18 bases between. The CDR3 sequence: CASSGFGQGTNEQYF. Partial CDR3 DNA: TGTGCCAGCAGTGGATTCGGTCAGGGGACGAACGAG.